There are a few counts of the clone carrying this T cell receptor (beta chain). TCRdb passed the RACE reads through MiXCR, listing each CDR3 protein once. Of roughly 380,000 distinct CDR3 sequences in the sample, just under 6.5% are singletons; the top ten hold 4.5% to 6%. Noted time point: patch test 2, 6 weeks after DPC sensitization. Sample treatment: therapeutic diphenylcyclopropenone sensitization with weekly scalp DPC. This sample is drawn from a study of human T cells and chemical hapten exposure. The CDR3 sequence is 14 residues long. Per the germline V gene, CDR1 is SGHTA and CDR2 is FQGNSA. V lost 6 bases, J lost 1 base, and 13 bases lay in between.

This TCR was recovered from a young woman with alopecia areata. Some clones in this sample may be carry-over from other donors' samples. The source material was whole blood, sampled in connection with sensitization to the hapten diphenylcyclopropenone (DPC). V and J are TRBV7-2 and TRBJ2-7, with a weak D call TRBD1 (6 bases). The CDR3 DNA follows: TGTGCCAGCAGAATTGGACAGAGTTCCTACGAGCAGTACTTC. Protein: CASRIGQSSYEQYF.